The source of this TCR beta chain is a study of OX40 agonist ivuxolimab in advanced cancers. Findings and limits, study-wide: Average numbers of expanded clones were greater in CD8+ T cells than in CD4+.

Clones were read by immunoSEQ multiplex PCR, and TCRdb kept only the in-frame ones, dropping some. The sample contains 66,000 or so clones, over 60% of which appear only once. On this clone itself: Its specificity is not known.

V was clipped by 7 bases and J by 3 bases, with 19 bases between them. The CDR3 sequence is 15 residues long. Germline V gene lookup returns CDR1 MDHEN and CDR2 SYDVKM. Samples of blood were obtained at baseline, on cycle 4 day 1, and on cycle 7 day 1. The sequence came from an adult with an advanced solid tumor such as melanoma, head and neck, liver or kidney cancer. This specimen consisted of CD4+ or CD8+ T cells sorted from blood, obtained in a trial of the OX40 agonist ivuxolimab. This chain uses TRBV28 with TRBJ2-7; maybe TRBD2 (6 bases). CDR3 region: CASTPRGSRLYEQYF. The CDR3 DNA follows: TGTGCCAGCACCCCCCGGGGGAGTCGGCTCTACGAGCAGTACTTC. The complete variable domain, with remaining parts taken from reference TRBV28 and TRBJ2-7, reads DVKVTQSSRYLVKRTGEKVFLECVQDMDHENMFWYRQDPGLGLRLIYFSYDVKMKEKGDIPEGYSVSREKKERFSLILESASTNQTSMYLCASTPRGSRLYEQYFGPGTRLTVT.